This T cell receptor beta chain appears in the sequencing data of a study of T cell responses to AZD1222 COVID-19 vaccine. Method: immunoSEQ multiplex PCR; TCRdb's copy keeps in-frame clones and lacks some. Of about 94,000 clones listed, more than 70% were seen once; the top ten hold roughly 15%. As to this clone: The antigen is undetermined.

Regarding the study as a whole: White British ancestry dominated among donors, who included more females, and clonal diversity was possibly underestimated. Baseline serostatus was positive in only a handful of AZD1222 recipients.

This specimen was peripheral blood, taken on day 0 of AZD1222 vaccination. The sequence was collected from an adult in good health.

DNA of the CDR3: TGTGCCAGTAATATCGACAGGGAGGTTACTGAAGCTTTCTTT. Translated: CASNIDREVTEAFF. The chain couples TRBV2 to TRBJ1-1; 7 nucleotides match TRBD1. The V gene's germline CDR1 is SNHLY and CDR2 FYNNEI. The CDR3 is 14 residues long. J was trimmed by 5 bases and V by 9 bases; bases with no gene match: 12.